Sequencing of this T cell receptor beta chain was carried out in a study of CD8 T cells in Susac syndrome (dated by TCRdb to the late 2010s). Context from the whole study: Among the Susac syndrome patients who were sequenced, clinically active disease was present in about 6 and clinical remission was observed in eight. The study used repertoire sequencing to test whether antigen drove CD8+ T cell activation and differentiation in Susac syndrome. Susac syndrome patients were therapy-naive, on corticosteroids (some also receiving IVIg), or on IVIg alone at blood withdrawal.

On the study overall, not on this receptor specifically: In the CD4+ T cell repertoire of Susac syndrome patients, clonal expansion was not detected. The number of individuals in the TCR sequencing and HLA analysis was recognized as being relatively small.

A word on this clonotype: The antigen it recognizes is unknown. No base quality values were provided; no much bigger clone lies one nucleotide off.

RNA was extracted using the RNeasy kit, and roughly 0.5 to 1 microgram was reverse transcribed with random hexamers. The immunoSEQ multiplex PCR assay, covering 54 Vbeta and 13 Jbeta segments, was used to amplify TCR beta CDR3 regions. To correct PCR amplification bias, a synthetic template baseline was used for both primer optimization and computational correction. The authors processed their data as follows. Reads were annotated to V, D and J genes according to IMGT and were analyzed with immunoSEQ Analyzer, with only productive sequences retained. To calculate clonality, Shannon entropy was normalized by log2 of the number of productive unique sequences and then subtracted from one. For each patient and control, public and private clones were evaluated among the 100 most prevalent clones. Clones were defined as Susac-specific when absent from the healthy and MS cohorts, from approximately 1,100 published viral clones and from other ImmuneACCESS disease sequences. Using fastp trimming at Q25 and MiXCR clonotype assembly, TCRdb reanalyzed the public sequencing data and kept in-frame beta chains. Rows are unified per CDR3 protein, each entry keeping the most common DNA and genes. The V and J calls reflect TCRdb's pipeline rather than the authors' work. The table for this sample lists some 200,000 distinct CDR3 sequences; approximately 95% of them were counted only once. Around 0.096% of the sample goes to the ten largest clones.

Spanning cysteine to phenylalanine, the CDR3 consists of 13 amino acids. Of all the DNA, just the CDR3 is kept, 39 bases in frame from base 1. From a lookup of the germline V gene, CDR1 and CDR2 are SGHRS and YFSETQ. V is shortened by 4 bases, J by 8 bases, and the region joining them spans 15 bases. Peripheral blood CD8+ and CD4+ T cells from healthy donors, Susac syndrome patients and multiple sclerosis patients were profiled using high-throughput TCR beta sequencing. Susac syndrome patients met recently defined diagnostic criteria for definite or probable disease. Bulk CD8+ and CD4+ T cells were purified by magnetic negative isolation, whereas CD8+ TEMRA cells were enriched by FACS. Blood was collected in EDTA tubes and processed within 24 hours, with PBMCs isolated through density gradient centrifugation. PBMCs intended for TCR sequencing were cryopreserved in liquid nitrogen and thawed later in a water bath at 37 degrees C. The sorted or isolated CD4+, CD8+ and CD8+ TEMRA cells had a purity of 90% or higher.

The TCR comes from a human donor with Susac syndrome. Sequenced material: CD4+ T cells from PBMCs. The sequence is built from TRBV5-1 and TRBJ1-1, with the D gene too uncertain to name. Read as DNA, the sequence is TGCGCCAGCAGCCAGTCCGGGAGGCCAGAAGCTTTCTTT. Translated, it gives CASSQSGRPEAFF.